This is a list of T cell receptor beta chains from one sample in a study of cytomegalovirus exposure and HLA in healthy donors. The protocol was immunoSEQ multiplex PCR, while the TCRdb copy is restricted to in-frame clones and leaves out a portion. This table has fewer than 100,000 clones, about 80% appearing once. What was sequenced was PBMCs. The receptor set was obtained from a man between 40 and 49 years old in good health and CMV-seronegative. Both conserved end residues are part of each CDR3. The order of the fields is CDR3 protein, CDR3 DNA, clone size, D gene, V gene, J gene. The D gene is left open where the match is weak. Expanded clones get a size class; other rows say once, few or many, or leave the size out.

CDR3 protein: CASSRTTSGGSYEQYF
CDR3 DNA: TGTGCCAGCAGTCGGACGACTAGCGGGGGCTCCTACGAGCAGTACTTC
clone size: -
D gene: TRBD2
V gene: TRBV6-6
J gene: TRBJ2-7

CDR3 protein: CASADGLNEKLFF
CDR3 DNA: TGCGCCAGTGCGGACGGACTTAATGAAAAACTGTTTTTT
clone size: -
D gene: -
V gene: TRBV5-1
J gene: TRBJ1-4

CDR3 protein: CASSFDRAPEAFF
CDR3 DNA: TGTGCCAGCAGCTTCGACAGGGCGCCTGAAGCTTTCTTT
clone size: -
D gene: TRBD1
V gene: TRBV5-6
J gene: TRBJ1-1

CDR3 protein: CASSLGLAGPYNEQFF
CDR3 DNA: TGTGCCAGCAGCTTAGGACTAGCGGGGCCCTACAATGAGCAGTTCTTC
clone size: -
D gene: TRBD2
V gene: TRBV11-3
J gene: TRBJ2-1

CDR3 protein: CASSDLGLTAGAGNEQFF
CDR3 DNA: TGTGCCAGCAGCGACCTAGGGCTAACGGCGGGAGCTGGCAATGAGCAGTTCTTC
clone size: -
D gene: TRBD2
V gene: TRBV2
J gene: TRBJ2-1

CDR3 protein: CASSATVNYGYTF
CDR3 DNA: TGTGCCAGCAGTGCGACAGTTAACTATGGCTACACCTTC
clone size: once
D gene: -
V gene: TRBV6-1
J gene: TRBJ1-2

CDR3 protein: CASSDIDYGYTF
CDR3 DNA: TGCGCCAGCAGTGATATTGACTATGGCTACACCTTC
clone size: -
D gene: -
V gene: TRBV10-2
J gene: TRBJ1-2

CDR3 protein: CASSPGQGGSNQPQHF
CDR3 DNA: TGTGCCAGTAGTCCCGGACAGGGAGGGAGCAATCAGCCCCAGCATTTT
clone size: -
D gene: TRBD1
V gene: TRBV19
J gene: TRBJ1-5

CDR3 protein: CASSFQLRLAGDTGELFF
CDR3 DNA: TGTGCCAGCAGTTTCCAGTTAAGGCTAGCGGGGGACACCGGGGAGCTGTTTTTT
clone size: -
D gene: TRBD2
V gene: TRBV27
J gene: TRBJ2-2

CDR3 protein: CAISEKGQGAPNNEQFF
CDR3 DNA: TGTGCCATCAGTGAGAAAGGACAGGGGGCCCCAAACAATGAGCAGTTCTTC
clone size: -
D gene: TRBD1
V gene: TRBV10-3
J gene: TRBJ2-1

CDR3 protein: CASSLGRSSYNEQFF
CDR3 DNA: TGTGCCAGCAGCTTAGGGCGGAGCTCCTACAATGAGCAGTTCTTC
clone size: -
D gene: -
V gene: TRBV11-3
J gene: TRBJ2-1

CDR3 protein: CASSGQGLAYEQYF
CDR3 DNA: TGTGCCAGCAGTGGGCAGGGGTTAGCCTACGAGCAGTACTTC
clone size: -
D gene: -
V gene: TRBV2
J gene: TRBJ2-7

CDR3 protein: CASTLLAGTPYEQYF
CDR3 DNA: TGTGCCAGCACCCTATTAGCGGGGACCCCCTACGAGCAGTACTTC
clone size: -
D gene: TRBD2
V gene: TRBV6-1
J gene: TRBJ2-7

CDR3 protein: CASSGGGYNQPQHF
CDR3 DNA: TGTGCCAGCAGTGGGGGGGGGTACAATCAGCCCCAGCATTTT
clone size: -
D gene: -
V gene: TRBV28
J gene: TRBJ1-5

CDR3 protein: CDSSTGNYNEQFF
CDR3 DNA: TGTGACAGTAGTACCGGGAACTACAATGAGCAGTTCTTC
clone size: -
D gene: -
V gene: TRBV19
J gene: TRBJ2-1

CDR3 protein: CASSLVASGILDTQYF
CDR3 DNA: TGCGCCAGCAGCTTGGTGGCTAGCGGGATCTTAGATACGCAGTATTTT
clone size: -
D gene: TRBD2
V gene: TRBV5-1
J gene: TRBJ2-3

CDR3 protein: CASSVQGLGQPQHF
CDR3 DNA: TGCGCCAGCAGCGTACAGGGGCTTGGGCAGCCCCAGCATTTT
clone size: -
D gene: TRBD1
V gene: TRBV5-1
J gene: TRBJ1-5

CDR3 protein: CASSPRDRPGKQYF
CDR3 DNA: TGTGCCAGCAGTCCCAGGGACAGGCCCGGAAAGCAGTACTTC
clone size: -
D gene: TRBD1
V gene: TRBV6-1
J gene: TRBJ2-7

CDR3 protein: CSVVDRGPELFF
CDR3 DNA: TGCAGCGTCGTGGACAGGGGGCCCGAGCTGTTTTTT
clone size: -
D gene: TRBD1
V gene: TRBV29-1
J gene: TRBJ2-2

CDR3 protein: CASSPRGYYEQYF
CDR3 DNA: TGTGCCAGCAGCCCCCGAGGATACTACGAGCAGTACTTC
clone size: -
D gene: -
V gene: TRBV7-8
J gene: TRBJ2-7

CDR3 protein: CASSLGPGTTNEKLFF
CDR3 DNA: TGTGCCAGCTCCCTCGGACCGGGAACAACTAATGAAAAACTGTTTTTT
clone size: -
D gene: -
V gene: TRBV18
J gene: TRBJ1-4

CDR3 protein: CATTTSGDVYEQYF
CDR3 DNA: TGTGCCACCACAACTAGCGGGGACGTCTACGAGCAGTACTTC
clone size: -
D gene: TRBD2
V gene: TRBV2
J gene: TRBJ2-7

CDR3 protein: CASTSGTSDQETQYF
CDR3 DNA: TGTGCCAGCACCTCCGGGACTAGCGACCAAGAGACCCAGTACTTC
clone size: -
D gene: TRBD2
V gene: TRBV6-1
J gene: TRBJ2-5

CDR3 protein: CASSEPGGSGEQYF
CDR3 DNA: TGTGCCAGCAGTGAACCAGGGGGCAGTGGCGAGCAGTACTTC
clone size: -
D gene: TRBD1
V gene: TRBV25-1
J gene: TRBJ2-7

CDR3 protein: CASSLWDLAGGSNTGELFF
CDR3 DNA: TGCGCCAGCAGCCTATGGGATCTAGCGGGAGGGTCTAACACCGGGGAGCTGTTTTTT
clone size: -
D gene: TRBD2
V gene: TRBV4-1
J gene: TRBJ2-2

CDR3 protein: CASTNPNTGELFF
CDR3 DNA: TGTGCCAGCACAAATCCGAACACCGGGGAGCTGTTTTTT
clone size: -
D gene: -
V gene: TRBV6-5
J gene: TRBJ2-2

CDR3 protein: CASGTTNTGELFF
CDR3 DNA: TGTGCCAGCGGGACAACGAACACCGGGGAGCTGTTTTTT
clone size: -
D gene: -
V gene: TRBV6-5
J gene: TRBJ2-2

CDR3 protein: CASSLGGQLNQPQHF
CDR3 DNA: TGTGCCAGCAGCTTAGGCGGACAGCTCAATCAGCCCCAGCATTTT
clone size: -
D gene: -
V gene: TRBV7-9
J gene: TRBJ1-5

CDR3 protein: CASSYSRSNTQYF
CDR3 DNA: TGTGCCAGCAGTTACTCTAGATCCAATACGCAGTATTTT
clone size: few
D gene: -
V gene: TRBV6-6
J gene: TRBJ2-3

CDR3 protein: CASSETGRAEEKLFF
CDR3 DNA: TGTGCCAGCAGTGAAACGGGCAGGGCTGAGGAAAAACTGTTTTTT
clone size: -
D gene: -
V gene: TRBV25-1
J gene: TRBJ1-4